Given below is one T cell receptor beta chain in context. What this receptor recognizes is not known. Base qualities are not recorded, but no much larger clone differs from it by a single base. These data belong to a study of blood T cell repertoires in COVID-19 (TCRdb year 2020). Background for the entire study: Samples covering the acute and convalescent phases of COVID-19 were provided by collaborators in the United States, Italy and Spain. The prospective study material was composed of cDNA or gDNA derived from T cells, B-cell-depleted T cells, or PBMCs. The dataset comprised deeply sampled blood TCRbeta repertoires from subjects exposed to, actively infected with, or recovered from COVID-19. The repertoires were made available in a free public database intended to serve as a resource for research on the immune response to SARS-CoV-2. Samples came from the ongoing ImmuneRACE study (first 160 participants) plus 1,254 subjects from 6 global collaborators. Sample metadata almost always included a de-identified subject ID, COVID-19 status, age in years and sex. Where available, HLA class I and class II types were obtained from metadata supplied by the sample provider rather than from assay-based typing. Results the study describes overall, beyond this receptor: Clinical and demographic metadata were provided uncurated, with the amount varying by source and participant.

The immunoSEQ Assay, a bias-controlled multiplex PCR, was used to amplify TCRbeta CDR3 regions from genomic DNA. The authors' pipeline ran thus. Within the assay, amplification of reference gene primers was used to estimate how many nucleated cells each sample contained. To quantify the absolute abundance of each unique TCRbeta CDR3 rearrangement, sequence reads were collapsed and filtered. For each sample, productive Simpson clonality was calculated as the square root of Simpson's diversity index over productive rearrangements. Held by TCRdb, this immuneACCESS table contains in-frame sequences only and omits some clones. Under half of the omission traces to an unresolved V gene where checked; the cause of the rest is unknown. V, J and clone size were drawn from that table, and D and trimming were deduced from the DNA. The sample table shows approximately 300,000 clones, and about nine tenths are seen once. The ten largest clonotypes hold 4.5% to 6.5% of the sample.

The CDR3 measures 15 amino acids from cysteine to phenylalanine. Just the 45-base CDR3 DNA is kept, in frame starting at base 1. As encoded in the germline V gene (reference sequence), CDR1 is SEHNR while CDR2 is FQNEAQ. V has 0 bases trimmed and J has 8 bases trimmed; junction bases matching no gene number 4. In the prospective study, participants were about 18 to 90 years old, resided in approximately 25 geographic areas of the United States, and were enrolled through a virtual design. In the prospective study, cohorts were assigned on the basis of participant-reported clinical history obtained from a screening survey and a study questionnaire. For ImmuneRACE Cohort 3, a participant was defined as recovered based on two consecutive negative NP/OP PCR tests, clearance by a healthcare professional, or resolution of symptoms. Mobile phlebotomists in the prospective study collected whole blood, serum and a nasopharyngeal or oropharyngeal swab from every participant. Additional blood draws and questionnaires over an approximately 2-month period could optionally be provided by prospective study participants. Before DNA extraction, blood samples from the prospective study were shipped at room temperature or frozen.

Sequenced material: PBMCs or T cells enriched from blood (not recorded which). This TCR was sampled from a man in his sixties who had recovered from COVID-19. Rearrangement joined TRBV7-9 to TRBJ2-4; 10 bases in the middle match TRBD2. Read as DNA, the sequence is TGTGCCAGCAGCTTAGCGGGGGGACTAGCGCACATTCAGTACTTC. Protein translation: CASSLAGGLAHIQYF.